A selection of T cell receptor beta chains follows, all from one sample in a study of a mutant IDH1 vaccine in newly diagnosed glioma. Sequencing used immunoSEQ multiplex PCR; TCRdb keeps in-frame clones, though not all of them. The profile shows some 100,000 clones, roughly 85% of them singletons. This sample comprised PBMCs, obtained from a glioma patient treated with radiotherapy, temozolomide or both. The origin of the receptors is a woman between 45 and 65 years old with glioma. CDR3s include the opening cysteine and the closing phenylalanine or tryptophan. Each record gives: J gene, V gene, D gene, clone size, CDR3 length, CDR3 protein, CDR3 DNA. The D gene is left open where the match is weak. Rows give clone size only sometimes, using once, few, many, or a class for an expanded clone.

>TRBJ1-4|TRBV18|.|once|15
CASSRPLQGDEKLFF
TGTGCCAGCTCACGCCCCTTACAAGGGGACGAAAAACTGTTTTTT
>TRBJ1-1|TRBV7-6|.|few|15
CASSLGPPPSAEAFF
TGTGCCAGCAGCTTAGGACCCCCCCCGTCGGCAGAAGCTTTCTTT
>TRBJ1-3|TRBV5-1|.|.|14
CASSPSLSGNTIYF
TGCGCCAGCAGCCCGTCTCTCTCTGGAAACACCATATATTTT
>TRBJ1-3|TRBV30|.|once|13
CAWSGVSGNTIYF
TGTGCCTGGAGTGGTGTCTCTGGAAACACCATATATTTT
>TRBJ2-5|TRBV2|.|once|13
CASTGGASETQYF
TGTGCCAGCACTGGGGGTGCATCAGAGACCCAGTACTTC
>TRBJ2-2|TRBV4-2|.|once|16
CASSLIGTENTGELFF
TGTGCCAGCAGTCTCATCGGGACGGAGAACACCGGGGAGCTGTTTTTT
>TRBJ1-2|TRBV6-1|.|.|13
CASSEVRGAGYTF
TGTGCCAGCAGTGAGGTCCGGGGGGCTGGCTACACCTTC
>TRBJ2-1|TRBV13|TRBD2|.|15
CASSLLAGGPWGVLF
TGTGCCAGCAGCTTACTAGCGGGGGGGCCGTGGGGAGTGCTCTTC
>TRBJ2-5|TRBV18|.|.|14
CASSPQSDPETQYF
TGTGCCAGCTCACCACAGTCAGACCCCGAGACCCAGTACTTC
>TRBJ2-3|TRBV29-1|TRBD2|once|16
CSVEGTRGGGTDTQYF
TGCAGCGTTGAAGGGACGCGGGGGGGCGGCACAGATACGCAGTATTTT
>TRBJ2-3|TRBV6-1|.|.|14
CASSHRGGTDTQYF
TGTGCCAGCAGTCACAGGGGGGGTACAGATACGCAGTATTTT
>TRBJ2-5|TRBV7-7|TRBD2|.|17
CASSLEPRLADQETQYF
TGTGCCAGCAGCTTAGAACCGAGACTAGCGGATCAAGAGACCCAGTACTTC
>TRBJ2-2|TRBV7-3|TRBD1|few|17
CASSVSRDRANTGELFF
TGTGCCAGCAGCGTGTCCCGGGACAGGGCGAACACCGGGGAGCTGTTTTTT
>TRBJ1-1|TRBV11-3|.|.|12
CASNQFQGEAFF
TGTGCCAGCAACCAATTCCAAGGCGAAGCTTTCTTT
>TRBJ2-5|TRBV9|.|.|15
CASSVEPGYGETQYF
TGTGCCAGCAGCGTAGAACCAGGGTATGGAGAGACCCAGTACTTC
>TRBJ2-7|TRBV6-6|.|.|13
CASTRYAESQQYF
TGTGCCAGCACACGGTATGCGGAGAGTCAGCAGTACTTC
>TRBJ1-3|TRBV5-6|TRBD1|.|16
CASSEGQSFSGNTIYF
TGTGCCAGCAGCGAGGGACAGTCGTTCTCTGGAAACACCATATATTTT
>TRBJ2-1|TRBV4-3|.|.|19
CASSQEFTWQYNSHNEQFF
TGCGCCAGCAGCCAAGAGTTCACCTGGCAGTACAACTCCCACAATGAGCAGTTCTTC
>TRBJ1-4|TRBV15|.|.|13
CATRGPESEKLFF
TGTGCCACCAGAGGACCGGAAAGTGAAAAACTGTTTTTT
>TRBJ2-7|TRBV29-1|.|.|13
CSVEGRGQGEQYF
TGCAGCGTTGAAGGCCGGGGGCAGGGGGAGCAGTACTTC
>TRBJ2-3|TRBV6-4|.|few|15
CASSDNPGDTDTQYF
TGTGCCAGCAGTGACAATCCGGGGGACACAGATACGCAGTATTTT
>TRBJ1-3|TRBV30|.|.|13
CAWSVNFRNTIYF
TGTGCCTGGAGTGTGAACTTCCGGAACACCATATATTTT
>TRBJ2-2|TRBV11-2|.|.|14
CASSVQGPTGELFF
TGTGCCAGCAGCGTACAGGGTCCCACCGGGGAGCTGTTTTTT
>TRBJ1-6|TRBV5-1|TRBD1|.|16
CASSLARTGRNSPLHF
TGCGCCAGCAGCTTGGCTCGGACAGGGAGGAATTCACCCCTCCACTTT
>TRBJ2-5|TRBV19|TRBD2|.|15
CASSRGGETQETQYF
TGTGCCAGTAGCCGGGGGGGGGAGACCCAAGAGACCCAGTACTTC
>TRBJ1-2|TRBV5-4|TRBD1|.|17
CASSSPTWDSPRLGYTF
TGTGCCAGCAGCTCACCTACCTGGGACAGTCCACGCTTAGGCTACACCTTC
>TRBJ1-2|TRBV5-1|.|.|15
CASSLKESGNYGYTF
TGCGCCAGCAGCTTGAAGGAGTCTGGGAATTATGGCTACACCTTC
>TRBJ2-3|TRBV2|TRBD1|.|15
CASSEDRGSRNTQYF
TGTGCCAGCAGTGAGGACAGGGGTTCAAGAAATACGCAGTATTTT
>TRBJ1-1|TRBV7-2|.|.|14
CASSLGFKNTEAFF
TGTGCCAGCAGCTTAGGGTTTAAGAACACTGAAGCTTTCTTT
>TRBJ1-2|TRBV5-1|TRBD1|.|17
CASSFLAGTGVFYGYTF
TGCGCCAGCAGCTTCCTAGCCGGGACAGGGGTATTTTATGGCTACACCTTC